The sequence of this T cell receptor (beta chain) was determined in a study of blood T cell repertoires in COVID-19. Sequencing was performed with immunoSEQ multiplex PCR; in TCRdb, only in-frame clones are kept and a portion is missing. The table has 210,000 or so clones, roughly 85% seen once; the top ten hold roughly 12%. The sequenced material came from peripheral blood. This receptor was taken from a young woman who had recovered from COVID-19.

The CDR3 sequence is CASSVADSSYEQYF. The CDR3 DNA reads TGTGCCAGCAGCGTAGCGGACTCTTCCTACGAGCAGTACTTC. The V gene is TRBV9, the J gene TRBJ2-7; D is possibly TRBD2 (5 bases). Germline V gene sequence: CDR1 SGDLS, CDR2 YYNGEE. The CDR3 is 14 residues long. Trimming shortened V by 0 bases and J by 1 base, and 8 bases separated the two germline ends.